The 22 T cell receptor beta chains listed next were all sequenced from one sample in a study of cytomegalovirus exposure and HLA in healthy donors. TCRdb keeps only in-frame clones here, not all; method: immunoSEQ multiplex PCR. Of about 110,000 clones in the sample, around 87% were seen once. Sequencing was performed on PBMCs. The receptors were sampled from a woman aged 18-35 years in good health and CMV-seropositive.

A remark on this clone: Additional DNA sequences in this sample encode the identical CDR3. The chain is built from TRBV6-1 and TRBJ2-2; 11 bases are shared with TRBD1. The CDR3 extends over 15 amino acids. Losses at the gene ends were 1 base for V and 6 bases for J; bases not matched to a gene: 1. Germline V gene sequence: CDR1 MNHNS, CDR2 SASEGT. CDR3 sequence reads: CASSEGTGGAGELFF. Written as DNA, the CDR3 is TGTGCCAGCAGTGAAGGGACAGGGGGCGCCGGGGAGCTGTTTTTT.

J is TRBJ2-5 and V is TRBV29-1, with a weak D call TRBD1 (6 bases). Trimming removed 5 bases at V and 5 bases at J, with 15 bases between. CDR1 is SQVTM, CDR2 ANQGSEA, per germline. The CDR3 runs to 13 residues. The CDR3 DNA is TGCAGCGTTAATAAACAGGGTTTGGAGACCCAGTACTTC. Encoded protein: CSVNKQGLETQYF. Supplemented by reference TRBV29-1 and TRBJ2-5, the full variable domain reads SAVISQKPSRDICQRGTSLTIQCQVDSQVTMMFWYRQQPGQSLTLIATANQGSEATYESGFVIDKFPISRPNLTFSTLTVSNMSPEDSSIYLCSVNKQGLETQYFGPGTRLLVL.

The chain links TRBV14 to TRBJ2-1, with unresolved D. Germline-derived CDR1 and CDR2 are SGHDN and FVKESK. This CDR3 has 14 residues. V lost 4 bases, J lost 4 bases, and 11 bases lay in between. The CDR3 region is CASSRPGPYNEQFF. CDR3 sequence (DNA): TGTGCCAGCAGCCGCCCTGGGCCATACAATGAGCAGTTCTTC.

The V gene is TRBV6-1, the J gene TRBJ2-7; perhaps TRBD2 as D (6 bases). V was cut by 6 bases and J by 4 bases, with 10 bases left in between. Germline V lookup: CDR1 MNHNS, CDR2 SASEGT. CDR3 size: 12 residues. The CDR3 DNA sequence: TGTGCCAGCAGAAGGAGGGGTTACGAGCAGTACTTC. Residues: CASRRRGYEQYF.

The V call is TRBV2, the J call TRBJ1-4; tentative D call: TRBD1 (6 bases). CDR3 length equals 14 residues. Per the germline V gene, CDR1 is SNHLY and CDR2 is FYNNEI. V lost 6 bases and J lost 7, with 15 bases in between. CDR3: CASRQQGKGEKLFF. Written as DNA, the CDR3 is TGTGCCAGCAGACAACAGGGCAAGGGTGAAAAACTGTTTTTT.

As DNA, the CDR3 is TGTGCCAGCAGCGCCGGGACAGGGGGTACTGAAGCTTTCTTT. This gives the protein CASSAGTGGTEAFF. V and J are TRBV9 and TRBJ1-1; 11 bases map to TRBD1. This CDR3 has 14 amino acids. Germline-derived CDR1 and CDR2 are SGDLS and YYNGEE. With 3 bases clipped from V and 5 bases from J, the junction kept 3 bases outside the gene matches.

CDR3 region: CASSLIFSGTSGRYEQYF. Here the CDR3 DNA reads TGTGCCAGCAGTTTAATCTTCTCCGGAACTAGCGGGAGATACGAGCAGTACTTC. The V and J genes are TRBV27 and TRBJ2-7; 11 bases fit TRBD2. V lost 2 bases and J lost 4; bases outside the gene matches: 13. This CDR3 region has 18 residues. From germline, CDR1 is MNHEY and CDR2 SMNVEV (reference sequence).

This chain joins TRBV9 and TRBJ2-1; D remains unclear. V lost 3 bases and J 3 bases, leaving 13 bases between the germline ends. Germline V gives CDR1 SGDLS, CDR2 YYNGEE. The CDR3 runs to 15 residues. Here the CDR3 DNA reads TGTGCCAGCAGCGGGTCTGGTGGAGTCTACAATGAGCAGTTCTTC. Translating it yields CASSGSGGVYNEQFF.

This chain connects TRBV28 to TRBJ1-2, with no clear D. The germline V gene has CDR1 MDHEN and CDR2 SYDVKM. V lost 5 bases and J lost 5, with 6 bases in between. CDR3 size: 11 residues. CDR3 bases: TGTGCCAGCAGTAGCTATTATGGCTACACCTTC. Translation: CASSSYYGYTF.

The J gene is TRBJ1-6, the V gene TRBV6-5, with TRBD1 matching over 8 bases. The junction had 7 bases not matched to a gene; V was cut back by 6 bases and J by 9 bases. The CDR3 length is 14 residues. The germline gives CDR1 MNHEY, CDR2 SVGAGI. The CDR3 loop reads CASRKQGVRSPLHF. The CDR3 nucleotides are TGTGCCAGCAGGAAACAGGGGGTTCGTTCACCCCTCCACTTT.

V is TRBV28 and J is TRBJ1-2; weak D call: TRBD1 (6 bases). This CDR3 is 15 amino acids long. Germline-derived CDR1 and CDR2 are MDHEN and SYDVKM. Trimming took 6 bases from V and 0 from J, leaving 14 bases between them. The CDR3 DNA is TGTGCCAGCAGCGCCTGGACAGAAGCTAACTATGGCTACACCTTC. Its protein product is CASSAWTEANYGYTF.

The chain recombines TRBV7-2 with TRBJ2-3, with TRBD1 identical over 9 bases. The CDR3 spans 13 residues. Germline values: CDR1 SGHTA, CDR2 FQGNSA. Germline trimming cut 5 bases from V and 10 bases from J; bases unmatched to any gene: 7. The CDR3 DNA reads as TGTGCCAGCAGCGACGGTGGGGACAGGGCGCAGTATTTT. It translates to CASSDGGDRAQYF.

The chain links TRBV2 to TRBJ2-1, with 8 bases matching TRBD2. The CDR3 covers 12 residues. V trimming: 7 bases; J trimming: 10 bases; junction bases outside the gene matches: 6. Germline V gene data show CDR1 as SNHLY and CDR2 as FYNNEI. This CDR3 is CASILIAGEQFF. In nucleotides, the CDR3 is TGTGCCAGCATCTTAATAGCGGGAGAGCAGTTCTTC.

The chain carries TRBV5-1 and TRBJ1-1; the D is unclear. V lost 0 bases and J 7 bases, leaving 7 bases between the germline ends. Germline CDR1 reads SGHRS; CDR2 reads YFSETQ. There are 12 residues in the CDR3. The CDR3 here is CASSLEGSEAFF. Written as DNA, the CDR3 is TGCGCCAGCAGCTTGGAAGGGAGTGAAGCTTTCTTT.

V and J are TRBV4-1 and TRBJ1-5; no clear D gene. Trimming left V 4 bases short and J 2 bases short, with 6 bases between. From germline, CDR1 is MGHRA and CDR2 YSYEKL. This CDR3 is built from 13 residues. CDR3 nucleotides: TGCGCCAGCAGCCTCCATGGCAATCAGCCCCAGCATTTT. This gives the protein CASSLHGNQPQHF.

A single count supports this clone. J is TRBJ2-3 and V is TRBV11-3; 8 positions match TRBD2. Germline V gene lookup returns CDR1 SGHNT and CDR2 YENEEA. This CDR3 comprises 16 residues. V lost 3 bases and J lost 4; bases outside the gene matches: 9. The CDR3 is CASSFTVRGGADTQYF. The CDR3, as DNA: TGTGCCAGCAGCTTTACGGTCCGGGGGGGCGCAGATACGCAGTATTTT.

The V and J genes are TRBV5-7 and TRBJ1-2; 7 bases fit TRBD1. TRBV5-7 is flagged as an ORF with uncertain function. The CDR3 has 13 amino acids. V shed 6 bases, J shed 8 bases, and the junction held 10 bases outside the gene matches. In DNA form, the CDR3 reads TGTGCCAGCAAGGGGGCCCCCCAAGAGGGCTACACCTTC. It codes for CASKGAPQEGYTF.

The V call is TRBV7-9, the J call TRBJ2-1; 7 nucleotides match TRBD1. CDR3 size: 15 residues. Germline assignment: CDR1 SEHNR and CDR2 FQNEAQ (reference sequence). V shed 5 bases, J shed 2 bases, and the junction held 6 bases outside the gene matches. CDR3 sequence reads: CASSPRDRTYNEQFF. CDR3 sequence (DNA): TGTGCCAGCAGCCCCCGGGACAGAACCTACAATGAGCAGTTCTTC.

This clone has a single count. The germline gene is not matched at one end of the junction; a read error may be the cause. Other DNA sequences in the sample encode the same CDR3. V is TRBV4-1 and J is TRBJ2-7; no reliable D call. The CDR3 has 13 amino acids. Germline V CDR1 and CDR2: MGHRA, YSYEKL. The CDR3 DNA is TGCGCCAGCAGCCAAGAGAACAACTACGAGCAGTACTTT. Residues: CASSQENNYEQYF.

The CDR3 sequence is CASRVAGTYQPQHF. CDR3 nucleotides: TGTGCCAGCAGGGTGGCTGGCACCTATCAGCCCCAGCATTTT. The chain has TRBV28 and TRBJ1-5; D unresolved. Trimming shortened V by 6 bases and J by 5 bases, and 14 bases separated the two germline ends. The CDR3 covers 14 residues. The germline V gene encodes CDR1 MDHEN and CDR2 SYDVKM. Full variable domain (rest looked up from reference TRBV28 and TRBJ1-5): DVKVTQSSRYLVKRTGEKVFLECVQDMDHENMFWYRQDPGLGLRLIYFSYDVKMKEKGDIPEGYSVSREKKERFSLILESASTNQTSMYLCASRVAGTYQPQHFGDGTRLSIL.

The rearrangement joins TRBV6-5 to TRBJ1-1; D remains unclear. V lost 0 bases, J lost 2 bases, and 13 bases lay in between. CDR3 length: 16 amino acids. Germline V gives CDR1 MNHEY, CDR2 SVGAGI. For the CDR3, the DNA is TGTGCCAGCAGTTACTCATGGGCAATCAAAAACACTGAAGCTTTCTTT. The encoded protein is CASSYSWAIKNTEAFF.

This clone was detected a few times. The chain is built from TRBV27 and TRBJ1-5; no firm D call. Germline lookup yields CDR1 MNHEY and CDR2 SMNVEV (reference sequence). Deletions cut 3 bases from V and 5 bases from J, with 8 bases between. The CDR3 covers 13 residues. As DNA, the CDR3 is TGTGCCAGCAGTTTGGGGAGGGATCAGCCCCAGCATTTT. Translation gives CASSLGRDQPQHF.